This T cell receptor beta chain comes out of a study of cytomegalovirus exposure and HLA in healthy donors. Researchers ran the PCR with 60 Vbeta and 13 Jbeta primers. Using immunoSEQ multiplex PCR, the repertoire was profiled, and TCRdb retains in-frame clones only, with some absent. Its table lists some 42,000 clones. Germline CDR1 is SGHDN and CDR2 is FVKESK. The V gene lost 2 bases and the J gene lost 4 bases, with 9 bases spanning the gap. The CDR3 is 14 residues long. The J gene is TRBJ1-3, the V gene TRBV14; D gene ambiguous. Material for sequencing was PBMCs. This sequence was found in a man younger than 45 in good health and CMV-seronegative. The CDR3 DNA reads as TGTGCCAGCAGCCAAAACACCGCAGGAAACACCATATATTTT. This gives the protein CASSQNTAGNTIYF.